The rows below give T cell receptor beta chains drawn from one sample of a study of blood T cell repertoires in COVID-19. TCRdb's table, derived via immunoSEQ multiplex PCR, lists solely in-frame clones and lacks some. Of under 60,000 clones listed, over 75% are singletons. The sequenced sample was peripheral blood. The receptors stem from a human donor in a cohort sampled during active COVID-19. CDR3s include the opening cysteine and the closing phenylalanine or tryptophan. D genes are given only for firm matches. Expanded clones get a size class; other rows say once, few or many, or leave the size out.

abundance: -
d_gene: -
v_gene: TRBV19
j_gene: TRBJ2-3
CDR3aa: CASSIGSGFTDTQYF
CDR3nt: TGTGCCAGTAGTATAGGGAGCGGCTTCACAGATACGCAGTATTTT

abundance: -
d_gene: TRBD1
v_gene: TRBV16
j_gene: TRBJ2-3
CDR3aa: CASSQLQGWEVTDTQYF
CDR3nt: TGTGCCAGCAGCCAACTACAGGGGTGGGAAGTCACAGATACGCAGTATTTT

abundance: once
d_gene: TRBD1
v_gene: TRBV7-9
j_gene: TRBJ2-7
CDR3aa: CASSSRGLYEQYF
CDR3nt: TGTGCCAGCAGCTCTAGGGGGCTCTACGAGCAGTACTTC

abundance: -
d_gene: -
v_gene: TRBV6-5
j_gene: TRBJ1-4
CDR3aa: CASSYGNSLNEKLFF
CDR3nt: TGTGCCAGCAGTTACGGTAACAGTCTTAATGAAAAACTGTTTTTT

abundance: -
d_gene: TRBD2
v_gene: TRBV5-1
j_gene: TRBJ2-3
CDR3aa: CASSLGRPGLAGVTDTQYF
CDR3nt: TGCGCCAGCAGCTTAGGGAGACCGGGACTAGCGGGAGTAACAGATACGCAGTATTTT

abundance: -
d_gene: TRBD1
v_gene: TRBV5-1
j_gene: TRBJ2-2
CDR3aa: CASSLRDRGYTGELFF
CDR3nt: TGCGCCAGCAGCTTGCGGGACAGGGGTTACACCGGGGAGCTGTTTTTT

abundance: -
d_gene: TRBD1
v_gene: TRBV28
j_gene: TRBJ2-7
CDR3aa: CASSPILTGVEYEQYF
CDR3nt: TGTGCCAGCAGTCCAATTTTGACAGGGGTTGAGTACGAGCAGTACTTC

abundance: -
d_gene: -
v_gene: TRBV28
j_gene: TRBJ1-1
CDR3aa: CASSPATGFGTEAFF
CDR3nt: TGTGCCAGCAGTCCAGCCACAGGGTTCGGCACTGAAGCTTTCTTT

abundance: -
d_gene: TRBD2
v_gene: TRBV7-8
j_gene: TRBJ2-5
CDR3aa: CASSLARTSGRSETQYF
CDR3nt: TGTGCCAGCAGCTTAGCCAGGACTAGCGGGAGGTCGGAGACCCAGTACTTC

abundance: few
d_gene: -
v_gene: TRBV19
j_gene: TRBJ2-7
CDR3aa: CASSMGEGVSYEQYF
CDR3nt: TGTGCCAGTAGTATGGGAGAGGGAGTGTCCTACGAGCAGTACTTC

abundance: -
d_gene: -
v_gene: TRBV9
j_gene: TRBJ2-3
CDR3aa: CASSVVGQADTQYF
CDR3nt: TGTGCCAGCAGCGTAGTTGGGCAGGCAGATACGCAGTATTTT

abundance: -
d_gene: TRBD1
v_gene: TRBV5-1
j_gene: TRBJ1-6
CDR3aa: CASSLGQGAPYNSPLHF
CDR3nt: TGCGCCAGCAGCTTGGGACAGGGGGCGCCCTATAATTCACCCCTCCACTTT

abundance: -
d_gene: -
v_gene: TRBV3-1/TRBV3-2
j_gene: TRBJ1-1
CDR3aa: CASKWGWETEAFF
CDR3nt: TGTGCCAGCAAATGGGGATGGGAGACTGAAGCTTTCTTT

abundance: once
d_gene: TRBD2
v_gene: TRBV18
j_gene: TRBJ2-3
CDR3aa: CASSSRGSSGSPTDTQYF
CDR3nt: TGTGCCAGCTCATCCCGAGGGTCTAGCGGGAGTCCCACAGATACGCAGTATTTT

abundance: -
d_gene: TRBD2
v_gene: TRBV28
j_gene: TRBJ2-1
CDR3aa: CASSSGGSPSNEQFF
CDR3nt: TGTGCCAGCAGTTCCGGCGGGAGCCCGAGCAATGAGCAGTTCTTC

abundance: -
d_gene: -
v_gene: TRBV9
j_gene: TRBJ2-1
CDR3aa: CASSTELRGGYNEQFF
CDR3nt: TGTGCCAGCAGCACAGAGCTGAGGGGAGGATACAATGAGCAGTTCTTC

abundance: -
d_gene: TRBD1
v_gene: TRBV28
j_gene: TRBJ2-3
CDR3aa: CASSLRDRGTDTQYF
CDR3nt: TGTGCCAGCAGTTTACGAGACAGGGGGACAGATACGCAGTATTTT

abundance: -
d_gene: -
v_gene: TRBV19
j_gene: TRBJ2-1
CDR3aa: CASSIRTGNDEQFF
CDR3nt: TGTGCCAGTAGTATTAGAACAGGGAACGATGAGCAGTTCTTC

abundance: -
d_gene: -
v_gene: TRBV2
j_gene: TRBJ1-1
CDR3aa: CASPSGRSIFEAFF
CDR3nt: TGTGCCAGTCCGAGTGGTCGGAGCATTTTTGAAGCTTTCTTT

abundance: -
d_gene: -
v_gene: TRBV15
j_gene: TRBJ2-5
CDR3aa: CATSRDNVREETQYF
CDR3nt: TGTGCCACCAGCAGAGATAACGTCCGGGAAGAGACCCAGTACTTC

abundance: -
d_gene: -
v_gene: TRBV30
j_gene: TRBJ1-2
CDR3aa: CAWSGLYGGYTF
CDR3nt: TGTGCCTGGAGCGGACTTTACGGTGGCTACACCTTC

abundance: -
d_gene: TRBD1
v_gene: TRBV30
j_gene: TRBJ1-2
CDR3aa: CAWRAGQGPNYGYTF
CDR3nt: TGTGCCTGGAGGGCCGGACAGGGCCCTAACTATGGCTACACCTTC

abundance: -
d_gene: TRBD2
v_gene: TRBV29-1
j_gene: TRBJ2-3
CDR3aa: CSVETSGNRGTDTQYF
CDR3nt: TGCAGCGTTGAAACTAGCGGGAACCGTGGGACAGATACGCAGTATTTT

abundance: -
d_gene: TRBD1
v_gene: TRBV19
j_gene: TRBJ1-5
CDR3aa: CASSIGQGNNQPQHF
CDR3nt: TGTGCCAGTAGTATTGGACAGGGGAACAATCAGCCCCAGCATTTT

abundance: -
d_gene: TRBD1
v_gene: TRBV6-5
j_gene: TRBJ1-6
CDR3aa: CASNPGQGYSPLHF
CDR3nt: TGTGCCAGCAACCCGGGACAGGGGTATTCACCCCTCCACTTT

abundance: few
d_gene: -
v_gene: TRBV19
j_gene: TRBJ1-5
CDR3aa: CASSKEGPLSQPQHF
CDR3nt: TGTGCCAGTAGTAAGGAGGGACCCCTCTCCCAGCCCCAGCATTTT

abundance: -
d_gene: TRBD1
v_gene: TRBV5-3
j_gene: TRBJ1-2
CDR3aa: CARSGTRDRNGYTF
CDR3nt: TGTGCCAGAAGCGGAACCCGGGACAGAAATGGCTACACCTTC